Below, 6 T cell receptor beta chains from the same sample are listed, as sequenced in a study of OX40 agonist ivuxolimab in advanced cancers. The table came from immunoSEQ multiplex PCR; TCRdb's copy has only in-frame clones and leaves some out. The sample lists roughly 39,000 clones, 70% to 90% seen once, with roughly 14% in the top ten. Sequencing was performed on CD4+ or CD8+ T cells sorted from blood, taken in a trial of the OX40 agonist ivuxolimab. Receptor source: an adult with an advanced solid tumor such as melanoma, head and neck, liver or kidney cancer.

The chain joins TRBV6-6 to TRBJ2-7; the match to TRBD1 covers 7 bases. Germline lookup yields CDR1 MNHNY and CDR2 SVGAGI (reference sequence). The J segment lost 7 bases and the V segment lost 6 bases, leaving 9 bases of the junction unmatched. The CDR3 length is 13 residues. Written as DNA, the CDR3 is TGTGCCAGCAGAACAGGGGCCCCCGGGGAGCAGTACTTC. Amino acids: CASRTGAPGEQYF.

This chain connects TRBV30 to TRBJ1-5, with D perhaps matching TRBD1 (5 bases). Between the trimmed V and J ends, which lost 5 bases and 4 bases, there was a span of 12 bases. Germline CDR1 reads GTSNPN; CDR2 reads SVGIG (reference sequence). This CDR3 is built from 13 residues. The CDR3 region is CAWAGTENQPQHF. CDR3 bases: TGTGCCTGGGCCGGGACGGAGAATCAGCCCCAGCATTTT.

CDR3 residues: CAWTGGANQPQHF. In nucleotides, the CDR3 is TGTGCCTGGACTGGCGGGGCCAATCAGCCCCAGCATTTT. The gene calls are TRBV30 and TRBJ1-5; weak D call: TRBD1 (5 bases). V was pared by 4 bases and J by 3 bases, with 10 bases between. CDR3 length: 13 residues. The germline V gene has CDR1 GTSNPN and CDR2 SVGIG (reference sequence).

The rearrangement uses TRBV27 and TRBJ2-6; 12 nucleotides agree with TRBD1. Germline V gene lookup returns CDR1 MNHEY and CDR2 SMNVEV (reference sequence). The CDR3 has 22 amino acids. Germline trimming cut 6 bases from V and 0 bases from J; bases unmatched to any gene: 18. The CDR3 is CASSPFGGDRGPINSGANVLTF. CDR3 bases: TGTGCCAGCAGCCCCTTTGGGGGGGACAGGGGGCCGATTAACTCTGGGGCCAACGTCCTGACTTTC.

This chain joins TRBV28 and TRBJ2-7; 9 bases agree with TRBD1. The V gene end was trimmed by 5 bases and the J gene end by 4 bases; junction bases not matched to a gene: 6. Germline-derived CDR1 and CDR2 are MDHEN and SYDVKM. The CDR3 runs 14 residues. The chain's CDR3 is CASSLPGQGYEQYF. The CDR3 bases are TGTGCCAGCAGTCTACCGGGACAGGGATACGAGCAGTACTTC.

The chain has TRBV18 and TRBJ2-1; D is unresolved. Germline V gene lookup returns CDR1 KGHSH and CDR2 LQKENI. This CDR3 comprises 13 residues. V lost 2 bases to trimming and J lost 5 bases, with 7 bases between them. The CDR3 sequence: CASSPGIDNEQFF. As DNA, the CDR3 is TGTGCCAGCTCACCAGGGATAGACAATGAGCAGTTCTTC.